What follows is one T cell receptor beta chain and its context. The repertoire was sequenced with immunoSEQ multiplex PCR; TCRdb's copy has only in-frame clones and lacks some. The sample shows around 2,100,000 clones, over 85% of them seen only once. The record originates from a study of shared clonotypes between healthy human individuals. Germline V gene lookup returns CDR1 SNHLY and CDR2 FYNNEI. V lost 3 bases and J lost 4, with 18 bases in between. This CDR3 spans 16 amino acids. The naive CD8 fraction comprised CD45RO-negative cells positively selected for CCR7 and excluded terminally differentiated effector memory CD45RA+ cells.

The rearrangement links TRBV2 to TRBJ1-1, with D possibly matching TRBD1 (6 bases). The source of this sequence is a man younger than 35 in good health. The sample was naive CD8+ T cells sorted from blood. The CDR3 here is CASSESFAQGTTEAFF. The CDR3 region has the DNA TGTGCCAGCAGTGAGAGCTTCGCACAGGGCACCACTGAAGCTTTCTTT.